The 32 T cell receptor beta chains below were found in one sample sequenced in a study of cytomegalovirus exposure and HLA in healthy donors (dated by TCRdb to about 2017). Library method: the immunoSEQ multiplex PCR assay. For the multiplex PCR, a mixture combining 60 forward primers for TCR Vbeta segments and 13 reverse primers for TCR Jbeta segments was used. TCRdb took over this immuneACCESS table, retaining in-frame rearrangements with V and J assigned. Such tables are incomplete; in checked studies, under half of the missing clones stem from an unresolved V gene, and the remainder is unexplained. The sample table lists roughly 130,000 clones, about four fifths of them with a count of one. Roughly 5% of the sample is in the top ten clones. Sequencing was done on a sample of PBMCs. The receptors shown here come from a man aged 30 to 45 in good health and CMV-seronegative.

The gene calls are TRBV11-2 and TRBJ1-1, with D tentatively TRBD1 (5 bases). V was pared by 3 bases and J by 5 bases, with 19 bases between. This CDR3 region has 16 residues. Looked up from germline, CDR1 is SGHAT and CDR2 is FQNNGV. The CDR3, as DNA: TGTGCCAGCAGCTTCGATGGGCGGGCGCGGGGGACTGAAGCTTTCTTT. It translates to CASSFDGRARGTEAFF. Filled out from reference TRBV11-2 and TRBJ1-1, the complete variable domain reads EAGVAQSPRYKIIEKRQSVAFWCNPISGHATLYWYQQILGQGPKLLIQFQNNGVVDDSQLPKDRFSAERLKGVDSTLKIQPAKLEDSAVYLCASSFDGRARGTEAFFGQGTRLTVV.

This chain links TRBV6-5 with TRBJ2-1, with 10 bases fitting TRBD1. The CDR3 runs to 15 residues. Germline CDR1 is MNHEY and CDR2 is SVGAGI. V was clipped by 5 bases and J by 9 bases; unmatched bases: 10. CDR3 protein: CASSARDRGVCEQFF. In DNA form, the CDR3 reads TGTGCCAGCAGTGCGCGGGACAGGGGTGTTTGTGAGCAGTTCTTC.

This chain joins TRBV19 and TRBJ1-4; D remains unclear. The CDR3 covers 16 residues. Trimming took 5 bases from V and 0 from J, leaving 13 bases between them. Germline lookup yields CDR1 LNHDA and CDR2 SQIVND (reference sequence). CDR3 residues: CASSPSRGTTNEKLFF. The CDR3 DNA sequence: TGTGCCAGTAGTCCTTCCAGAGGGACAACTAATGAAAAACTGTTTTTT.

The rearrangement uses TRBV5-4 and TRBJ1-3; D remains ambiguous. Trimming cost V 4 bases and J 0 bases, with 8 bases left between them. The CDR3 length is 14 residues. In germline, CDR1 is SGHNT, CDR2 YYREEE (reference sequence). The CDR3 DNA is TGTGCCAGCAGCCGACAAAACTCTGGAAACACCATATATTTT. It codes for CASSRQNSGNTIYF.

The J gene is TRBJ1-2, the V gene TRBV7-8, with a possible D match to TRBD1 (5 bases). This CDR3 comprises 12 residues. CDR1 SGHVS and CDR2 FQNEAQ come from the germline V gene. The germline V and J ends were trimmed by 5 bases and 1 base, with 5 bases remaining between them. CDR3 nucleotides: TGTGCCAGCAGCCAGGGTAACTATGGCTACACCTTC. Protein product: CASSQGNYGYTF.

This clone was counted between two and nine times. V gene TRBV27 combines with J gene TRBJ2-3, with D uncertain. Per germline, CDR1 MNHEY and CDR2 SMNVEV (reference sequence). Trimming stripped 5 bases from V and 1 base from J, with 10 bases between. The CDR3 contains 14 residues. The CDR3 DNA is TGTGCCAGCAGTACCGCTCTAGGCACAGATACGCAGTATTTT. Its translation: CASSTALGTDTQYF.

The genes are TRBV28 and TRBJ2-7, with 10 positions matching TRBD1. The V segment lost 5 bases and the J segment 6 bases; nucleotides outside the gene matches: 1. The germline CDR1 and CDR2 sequences are MDHEN and SYDVKM. The CDR3 contains 12 residues. The CDR3 region has the DNA TGTGCCAGCAGTAGGACAGGGGGCGAGCAGTACTTC. This encodes CASSRTGGEQYF.

DNA for the CDR3: TGTGCCAGCACCCCCCTTGAAGGGGGCGTAGAGACCCAGTACTTC. This encodes CASTPLEGGVETQYF. The V and J genes are TRBV28 and TRBJ2-5, with 7 bases lining up with TRBD1. The germline V gene encodes CDR1 MDHEN and CDR2 SYDVKM. The trim removed 7 bases at V and 4 bases at J, leaving 12 bases unmatched. This CDR3 is built from 15 residues.

V and J are TRBV7-9 and TRBJ1-1, with a possible D match to TRBD1 (5 bases). Trimming stripped 0 bases from V and 4 bases from J, with 9 bases between. Looked up from germline, CDR1 is SEHNR and CDR2 is FQNEAQ (reference sequence). CDR3 length: 14 amino acids. The CDR3 region is CASSLAEGLTEAFF. The CDR3 nucleotides are TGTGCCAGCAGCTTAGCTGAGGGACTCACTGAAGCTTTCTTT.

This chain joins TRBV4-2 and TRBJ1-2; tentatively, D is TRBD1 (6 bases). Germline-derived CDR1 and CDR2 are LGHNA and YNFKEQ. CDR3 length equals 17 residues. With 1 base removed from V and 1 base from J, the gap between germline ends came to 16 bases. In DNA, the CDR3 is TGTGCCAGCAGCCAAGTTTTGGGACAAGAACTTAACTATGGCTACACCTTC. Translation: CASSQVLGQELNYGYTF.

This rearrangement joins TRBV7-8 to TRBJ2-7; D might be TRBD1 (5 bases). The CDR3 consists of 13 residues. Germline CDR1 is SGHVS and CDR2 is FQNEAQ. V dropped 1 base and J dropped 11 bases, with 15 bases sitting between them. CDR3: CASSLDRATDKYF. In DNA form, the CDR3 reads TGTGCCAGCAGCTTAGATAGGGCCACGGACAAGTACTTC.

The sample holds one count of this clone. The rearrangement links TRBV5-6 to TRBJ2-7; D unresolved. From germline, CDR1 is SGHDT and CDR2 YYEEEE. This CDR3 contains 14 residues. V was cut by 2 bases and J by 2 bases, with 11 bases left in between. The CDR3 loop is CASSFQVETYEQYF. CDR3 sequence (DNA): TGTGCCAGCAGCTTTCAGGTGGAAACCTACGAGCAGTACTTC. Together with reference TRBV5-6 and TRBJ2-7, the CDR3 gives the full variable domain: DAGVTQSPTHLIKTRGQQVTLRCSPKSGHDTVSWYQQALGQGPQFIFQYYEEEERQRGNFPDRFSGHQFPNYSSELNVNALLLGDSALYLCASSFQVETYEQYFGPGTRLTVT.

The chain couples TRBV28 to TRBJ2-7, with TRBD1 matching over 7 bases. The germline gives CDR1 MDHEN, CDR2 SYDVKM. The CDR3 sequence is 16 residues long. V gave up 6 bases and J gave up 2 bases; unmatched junction bases: 13. The CDR3 region is CASRTSRDSVAYEQYF. Written as DNA, the CDR3 is TGTGCCAGCAGAACATCCCGGGACAGCGTAGCCTACGAGCAGTACTTC.

J is TRBJ1-2 and V is TRBV15; D gene unclear. The CDR3 extends over 13 amino acids. Germline-derived CDR1 and CDR2 are LNHNV and YYDKDF (reference sequence). V lost 4 bases, J lost 0 bases, and 6 bases lay in between. This chain's CDR3 is CATSTPANYGYTF. The CDR3 coding sequence is TGTGCCACCAGCACCCCAGCTAACTATGGCTACACCTTC.

The rearrangement links TRBV7-2 to TRBJ1-3, with D tentatively TRBD1 (5 bases). V was clipped by 3 bases and J by 9 bases, with 9 bases between them. CDR3 length: 12 amino acids. The germline V gene has CDR1 SGHTA and CDR2 FQGNSA. CDR3 region: CASSLKGSTIYF. CDR3 bases: TGTGCCAGCAGCTTGAAGGGGTCCACCATATATTTT.

The V gene is TRBV4-2, the J gene TRBJ2-3, with D perhaps matching TRBD2 (5 bases). V was shortened by 3 bases and J by 2 bases, with 15 bases between the two germline ends. Germline CDR1 and CDR2: LGHNA and YNFKEQ. The CDR3 spans 16 residues. This chain's CDR3 is CASSQLNPGDTDTQYF. The CDR3 nucleotides read TGTGCCAGCAGCCAGCTTAATCCCGGGGACACAGATACGCAGTATTTT.

The V and J genes are TRBV10-3 and TRBJ2-7; D is undetermined. Germline-derived CDR1 and CDR2 are ENHRY and SYGVKD. Trimming removed 3 bases at V and 5 bases at J, with 8 bases between. The CDR3 has 12 residues. The CDR3 nucleotides are TGTGCCATCAGTGAATCTCCTCACGAGCAGTACTTC. Protein: CAISESPHEQYF.

The chain carries TRBV27 and TRBJ2-5, with 7 positions matching TRBD1. There are 13 residues in the CDR3. V gave up 6 bases and J gave up 11 bases; unmatched junction bases: 12. Germline V gives CDR1 MNHEY, CDR2 SMNVEV (reference sequence). CDR3 nucleotides: TGTGCCAGCAGAACAGGGGCCGTCGGGGAGCAGTACTTC. Translating it yields CASRTGAVGEQYF.

The rearrangement joins TRBV18 to TRBJ1-5, with TRBD1 matching over 10 bases. CDR1 is KGHSH and CDR2 is LQKENI in the germline V gene. The V gene end was trimmed by 6 bases and the J gene end by 3 bases; junction bases not matched to a gene: 5. The CDR3 is 15 amino acids. CDR3 nucleotides: TGTGCCAGCTCGCCCGGGACAGGGGCCAATCAGCCCCAGCATTTT. Translating gives CASSPGTGANQPQHF.

The chain couples TRBV29-1 to TRBJ2-1, with 8 bases lining up with TRBD2. Trimming took 0 bases from V and 3 from J; bases not matched to a gene: 10. Germline values: CDR1 SQVTM, CDR2 ANQGSEA. The CDR3 consists of 17 residues. CDR3 sequence: CSVEDRRAAGVYNEQFF. In nucleotides, the CDR3 is TGCAGCGTTGAAGATCGGAGGGCAGCGGGGGTCTACAATGAGCAGTTCTTC.

This clone turned up a few times. The chain combines TRBV6-1 with TRBJ1-1; D is undetermined. V lost 11 bases and J 1 base, leaving 20 bases between the germline ends. CDR1 and CDR2 from the germline V gene are MNHNS and SASEGT. The CDR3 runs 15 residues. The CDR3 region has the DNA TGTGCCTACTCTCAGGCGCCGGCCGGGAACACTGAAGCTTTCTTT. It yields the protein CAYSQAPAGNTEAFF.

J is TRBJ1-4 and V is TRBV6-1; D is unclear. Germline V gene lookup returns CDR1 MNHNS and CDR2 SASEGT. V lost 3 bases and J lost 7, with 3 bases in between. The CDR3 covers 11 residues. CDR3: CASSDSEKLFF. The DNA for the CDR3 is TGTGCCAGCAGTGATAGTGAAAAACTGTTTTTT.

The chain has TRBV7-8 and TRBJ1-6; 10 nucleotides agree with TRBD1. V shed 0 bases, J shed 8 bases, and the junction held 1 base outside the gene matches. Germline CDR1 SGHVS, CDR2 FQNEAQ. The CDR3 is made up of 15 amino acids. Here the CDR3 reads CASSLAGTGDSPLHF. Written as DNA, the CDR3 is TGTGCCAGCAGCTTAGCGGGGACAGGGGATTCACCCCTCCACTTT.

There are a few counts of this clone. J is TRBJ1-5 and V is TRBV7-2, with 8 bases fitting TRBD1. V shed 5 bases, J shed 6 bases, and the junction held 9 bases outside the gene matches. Germline lookup yields CDR1 SGHTA and CDR2 FQGNSA. There are 15 residues in the CDR3. CDR3 sequence (DNA): TGTGCCAGCAGCGAGGACAGGGAATCCGGTCAGCCCCAGCATTTT. Translation gives CASSEDRESGQPQHF. Full variable domain (outside the CDR3, taken from reference TRBV7-2 and TRBJ1-5): GAGVSQSPSNKVTEKGKDVELRCDPISGHTALYWYRQSLGQGLEFLIYFQGNSAPDKSGLPSDRFSAERTGGSVSTLTIQRTQQEDSAVYLCASSEDRESGQPQHFGDGTRLSIL.

The chain has TRBV10-3 and TRBJ2-1, with TRBD2 matching 12 bases. CDR1 and CDR2 (germline): ENHRY, SYGVKD. The length of the CDR3 is 15 residues. V lost 6 bases to trimming and J lost 9 bases; unmatched junction nucleotides: 9. CDR3 loop: CAIRRLAGEISEQFF. The CDR3 coding sequence is TGTGCCATCAGAAGACTAGCGGGAGAAATCAGTGAGCAGTTCTTC.

V gene TRBV29-1 combines with J gene TRBJ2-1; TRBD1 matches 11 bases. The CDR3 length is 13 residues. V shed 7 bases, J shed 6 bases, and the junction held 5 bases outside the gene matches. CDR1 is SQVTM, CDR2 ANQGSEA, per germline. The CDR3: CSARDRGINEQFF. In nucleotides, the CDR3 is TGCAGCGCCCGGGACAGGGGGATCAATGAGCAGTTCTTC.

CDR3 nucleotides: TGTGCCAGCTCACCGAACCCACAGGGGAACTATGGCTACACCTTC. Amino acids: CASSPNPQGNYGYTF. This chain uses TRBV18 with TRBJ1-2; TRBD1 agrees at 7 bases. Germline V lookup: CDR1 KGHSH, CDR2 LQKENI. The CDR3 consists of 15 residues. Trimming at V came to 3 bases and at J to 2 bases, leaving 6 bases not matched to a gene.

The rearrangement uses TRBV29-1 and TRBJ1-1; a weak D match, TRBD1 (6 bases). There are 13 residues in the CDR3. V gave up 4 bases and J gave up 1 base, with 10 bases separating them. Germline lookup yields CDR1 SQVTM and CDR2 ANQGSEA. CDR3 coding DNA: TGCAGCGTTGTAGGCAGGGGGAACACTGAAGCTTTCTTT. Its translation: CSVVGRGNTEAFF.

The chain recombines TRBV6-5 with TRBJ1-5, with D unresolved. In germline, CDR1 is MNHEY, CDR2 SVGAGI. The CDR3 covers 15 residues. V was pared by 0 bases and J by 0 bases, with 6 bases between. The DNA for the CDR3 is TGTGCCAGCAGTTACTCCAGATATAGCAATCAGCCCCAGCATTTT. It translates to CASSYSRYSNQPQHF.

CDR3 in amino acids: CASSSGLPETQYF. The CDR3 coding sequence is TGTGCCAGCAGTTCCGGACTCCCAGAGACCCAGTACTTC. The rearrangement uses TRBV6-6 and TRBJ2-5; tentatively, D is TRBD2 (5 bases). The CDR3 is 13 residues long. Deletions cut 4 bases from V and 4 bases from J, with 10 bases between. Germline V CDR1 and CDR2: MNHNY, SVGAGI (reference sequence).

For this clone: The identical CDR3 is also encoded by other nucleotide sequences in the sample. The chain combines TRBV6-1 with TRBJ2-1; TRBD2 matches at 9 bases. The CDR3 is 15 amino acids. Germline trimming cut 1 base from V and 4 bases from J; bases unmatched to any gene: 2. Germline values: CDR1 MNHNS, CDR2 SASEGT. The DNA of the CDR3 is TGTGCCAGCAGTGAAGGACTAGCGGATTACAATGAGCAGTTCTTC. As protein: CASSEGLADYNEQFF.

The chain has TRBV6-1 and TRBJ1-1; the D gene is possibly TRBD1 (6 bases). This CDR3 has 14 amino acids. Trimming pared 7 bases from V and 1 base from J, leaving 13 bases between. CDR1 is MNHNS, CDR2 SASEGT, per germline. The CDR3 DNA is TGTGCCAGCACCACCGGGACATCGAACACTGAAGCTTTCTTT. This codes for CASTTGTSNTEAFF.